The entry below describes one TCR beta chain. Its specificity is not known. The PCR used 60 Vbeta and 13 Jbeta primers. Profiled with immunoSEQ multiplex PCR; TCRdb holds only in-frame clones, not every one. Here the sample spans 100,000 to 150,000 clones, about 71% being singletons. The data were taken from a study of cytomegalovirus exposure and HLA in healthy donors. CDR1 and CDR2 (germline): SNHLY, FYNNEI. The CDR3 has 14 amino acids. V lost 9 bases to trimming and J lost 2 bases; unmatched junction nucleotides: 10. Study-wide points: Later analysis indicated greater clonal expansion among HLA-associated TCR beta chains than among equally common other chains.

The TCR was taken from a woman aged 50 to 60 in good health and CMV-seronegative. Material for sequencing was PBMCs. The rearrangement joins TRBV2 to TRBJ2-7; 7 bases align to TRBD2. This CDR3 is CASNGLADAYEQYF. The CDR3 nucleotides read TGTGCCAGTAATGGGCTAGCGGATGCCTACGAGCAGTACTTC.